Shown below are 9 T cell receptor beta chains from a single sample sequenced in a study of T cell responses to AZD1222 COVID-19 vaccine. TCRdb's table, derived via immunoSEQ multiplex PCR, lists solely in-frame clones and lacks some. This sample yields about 110,000 clones, of which roughly 90% are seen a single time; approximately 1.1% belongs to the top ten. The source was peripheral blood, collected on day 0 of AZD1222 vaccination. The source of these receptors is an adult in good health.

V gene TRBV27 combines with J gene TRBJ1-3, with 7 bases aligning to TRBD1. The CDR3 has 16 amino acids. Germline CDR1 MNHEY, CDR2 SMNVEV (reference sequence). The ends lost 5 bases at V and 3 bases at J; junction bases unmatched: 10. The DNA of the CDR3 is TGTGCCAGCAGTCTATACCCAGGGGGATTTGGAAACACCATATATTTT. It yields the protein CASSLYPGGFGNTIYF.

This rearrangement joins TRBV7-2 to TRBJ2-3; D possibly corresponds to TRBD2 (5 bases). Trimming stripped 1 base from V and 2 bases from J, with 7 bases between. CDR3 length: 14 residues. CDR1 and CDR2 (germline): SGHTA, FQGNSA. The CDR3 nucleotides are TGTGCCAGCAGCTTAGGTCTAGCCACAGATACGCAGTATTTT. Encoded protein: CASSLGLATDTQYF.

This clone was detected a few times. The chain employs TRBV2 and TRBJ1-5; a weak D match, TRBD1 (6 bases). The CDR3 spans 15 residues. The V end lost 6 bases, the J end lost 3 bases, and 15 bases lay between the germline ends. Germline values: CDR1 SNHLY, CDR2 FYNNEI. CDR3 nucleotides: TGTGCCAGCAGAGAAAGACAGGTTTCCAATCAGCCCCAGCATTTT. Protein sequence: CASRERQVSNQPQHF.

The chain is built from TRBV30 and TRBJ2-7; TRBD2 matches 7 bases. The ends lost 2 bases at V and 2 bases at J; junction bases unmatched: 6. Germline lookup yields CDR1 GTSNPN and CDR2 SVGIG (reference sequence). The CDR3 totals 14 residues. In DNA form, the CDR3 reads TGTGCCTGGAGTCTTGGCGGGAGTCCCTACGAGCAGTACTTC. This codes for CAWSLGGSPYEQYF. The entire variable domain, with the rest obtained from reference TRBV30 and TRBJ2-7, is as follows: SQTIHQWPATLVQPVGSPLSLECTVEGTSNPNLYWYRQAAGRGLQLLFYSVGIGQISSEVPQNLSASRPQDRQFILSSKKLLLSDSGFYLCAWSLGGSPYEQYFGPGTRLTVT.

This chain uses TRBV13 with TRBJ2-7, with 9 bases identical to TRBD2. In germline, CDR1 is PRHDT, CDR2 FYEKMQ (reference sequence). The trim removed 9 bases at V and 7 bases at J, leaving 10 bases unmatched. CDR3 length equals 13 residues. The CDR3: CARRRGGSVEQYF. The CDR3 bases are TGTGCCAGGCGGCGGGGGGGCAGCGTAGAGCAGTACTTC.

The V and J genes are TRBV18 and TRBJ2-3; 8 bases match TRBD2. Trimming took 3 bases from V and 8 from J; bases not matched to a gene: 7. The CDR3 is made up of 14 amino acids. Germline V CDR1 and CDR2: KGHSH, LQKENI. The chain's CDR3 is CASSPGLDSSTQYF. The CDR3 bases are TGTGCCAGCTCACCGGGACTAGACTCGAGTACGCAGTATTTT.

The chain uses TRBV3-1 (or the pseudogene TRBV3-2) and TRBJ1-4; D is unclear. This CDR3 contains 14 residues. V was clipped by 1 base and J by 8 bases, with 11 bases between them. Germline CDR1 reads LGHDT; CDR2 reads YNNKEL (reference sequence). The CDR3 loop reads CASSQAVAEEKLFF. In DNA form, the CDR3 reads TGTGCCAGCAGCCAAGCGGTGGCAGAAGAAAAACTGTTTTTT.

The chain employs TRBV19 and TRBJ1-3; 8 bases are shared with TRBD1. The CDR3 runs to 15 residues. V lost 10 bases, J lost 8 bases, and 16 bases stayed unmatched. Germline lookup yields CDR1 LNHDA and CDR2 SQIVND (reference sequence). CDR3: CATRFGRTGKDTIYF. The DNA for the CDR3 is TGTGCCACCCGCTTCGGGAGGACAGGGAAGGACACCATATATTTT.

The V and J genes are TRBV9 and TRBJ1-3; no firm D call. V lost 0 bases, J lost 0 bases, and 7 bases lay in between. The CDR3 runs to 15 residues. CDR1 and CDR2 (germline): SGDLS, YYNGEE. The CDR3 spells CASSVDASSGNTIYF. The CDR3 DNA reads TGTGCCAGCAGCGTAGACGCGAGCTCTGGAAACACCATATATTTT.